These T cell receptor beta chains were read from a single sample in a study of cytomegalovirus exposure and HLA in healthy donors. Sequencing was performed with immunoSEQ multiplex PCR; in TCRdb, only in-frame clones are kept and a portion is missing. The sample has about 110,000 clones, less than 80% seen once. Sequencing used PBMCs. These receptors came from a man aged 60 to 69 in good health and CMV-seronegative. Each CDR3 is given with its conserved first and last residue. The D gene is left open where the match is weak. For some rows the clone size is stated as once, few or many, or as a class when expanded; others skip it.

V gene,CDR3 length,J gene,clone size,D gene,CDR3 protein,CDR3 DNA
TRBV7-2,13,TRBJ2-7,-,-,CASSGSLPYEQYF,TGTGCCAGCAGCGGGAGCCTCCCCTACGAGCAGTACTTC
TRBV5-6,15,TRBJ1-4,-,-,CASSISAGDTEKLFF,TGTGCCAGCAGCATTTCGGCAGGGGATACCGAAAAACTGTTTTTT
TRBV6-1,13,TRBJ2-7,-,TRBD1,CASSAGQNYEQYF,TGTGCCAGCAGTGCGGGACAGAACTACGAGCAGTACTTC
TRBV9,15,TRBJ1-2,-,TRBD1,CASSVAPGGAYGYTF,TGTGCCAGCAGCGTAGCCCCAGGGGGCGCCTATGGCTACACCTTC
TRBV30,13,TRBJ1-4,-,-,CAWGGQTNEKLFF,TGTGCCTGGGGAGGGCAAACTAATGAAAAACTGTTTTTT
TRBV4-2,15,TRBJ2-5,-,TRBD2,CASSGLAGGRETQYF,TGTGCCAGCAGCGGGCTAGCGGGGGGGAGAGAGACCCAGTACTTC
TRBV14,15,TRBJ1-1,few,TRBD1,CASSVQTGGVTEAFF,TGTGCCAGCAGCGTTCAGACAGGGGGTGTAACTGAAGCTTTCTTT
TRBV7-9,14,TRBJ1-2,few,TRBD1,CASSLAGQGYGYTF,TGTGCCAGCAGCTTAGCGGGACAGGGTTATGGCTACACCTTC
TRBV5-1,14,TRBJ1-6,few,TRBD1,CASSSRQGNSPLHF,TGCGCCAGCAGCTCCCGACAGGGGAATTCACCCCTCCACTTT
TRBV4-1,15,TRBJ2-7,-,-,CASSQDDRRVDEQYF,TGCGCCAGCAGCCAAGATGATCGGAGGGTGGACGAGCAGTACTTC
TRBV7-2,15,TRBJ1-1,-,-,CASSITGSPGTEAFF,TGTGCCAGCAGCATAACGGGGTCTCCGGGCACTGAAGCTTTCTTT
TRBV4-2,14,TRBJ2-5,-,-,CASSQADRGGTQYF,TGTGCCAGCAGCCAAGCGGATCGAGGGGGGACCCAGTACTTC
TRBV10-3,17,TRBJ2-5,-,-,CAISESTGDAPMETQYF,TGTGCCATCAGTGAGTCAACAGGCGACGCGCCCATGGAGACCCAGTACTTC
TRBV4-3,16,TRBJ2-1,-,-,CASSQDSQGPYNEQFF,TGCGCCAGCAGCCAAGATAGTCAGGGCCCCTACAATGAGCAGTTCTTC
TRBV4-1,15,TRBJ1-1,-,-,CASSQVGRKGAEAFF,TGCGCCAGCAGCCAAGTCGGAAGAAAGGGGGCTGAAGCTTTCTTT
TRBV4-3,16,TRBJ2-3,-,TRBD2,CASSQSTGGAGDTQYF,TGCGCCAGCAGCCAGTCTACCGGGGGGGCGGGCGATACGCAGTATTTT
TRBV4-2,17,TRBJ1-6,once,-,CASSPTPTSSYNSPLHF,TGTGCCAGCAGCCCCACCCCCACAAGCTCCTATAATTCACCCCTCCACTTT
TRBV6-6,15,TRBJ2-2,-,TRBD1,CASTDRGRGAGELFF,TGTGCCAGCACCGACAGGGGGCGCGGGGCCGGGGAGCTGTTTTTT
TRBV10-3,13,TRBJ1-5,-,-,CAISETGDWPQHF,TGTGCCATCAGTGAGACAGGCGACTGGCCCCAGCATTTT
TRBV18,16,TRBJ1-6,-,TRBD1,CASSPRRDRADSPLHF,TGTGCCAGCTCACCACGGAGAGACAGGGCTGATTCACCCCTCCACTTT
TRBV29-1,14,TRBJ2-3,few,TRBD2,CSGGTSGPTDTQYF,TGCAGCGGGGGGACTAGCGGACCCACAGATACGCAGTATTTT
TRBV6-6,16,TRBJ1-1,-,TRBD1,CASSSPGQGVNTEAFF,TGTGCCAGCAGTTCCCCGGGACAGGGGGTGAACACTGAAGCTTTCTTT
TRBV9,15,TRBJ1-2,-,-,CASSATPDTRYGYTF,TGTGCCAGCAGCGCTACCCCCGACACACGGTATGGCTACACCTTC
TRBV7-6,17,TRBJ2-5,-,TRBD2,CASSHGGERGVYKTQYF,TGTGCCAGCAGTCACGGTGGCGAGCGGGGGGTTTACAAGACCCAGTACTTC
TRBV5-6,13,TRBJ1-6,-,-,CASGRQVNSPLHF,TGTGCCAGCGGAAGACAGGTTAATTCACCCCTCCACTTT
TRBV4-3,14,TRBJ2-2,-,-,CASSWRSSTGELFF,TGCGCCAGCAGCTGGAGGTCGAGTACCGGGGAGCTGTTTTTT
TRBV6-1,14,TRBJ2-2,-,TRBD1,CASRDRGSSGELFF,TGTGCCAGCAGGGACAGGGGAAGTTCCGGGGAGCTGTTTTTT
TRBV9,15,TRBJ2-3,-,TRBD2,CASSEYSGGANTQYF,TGTGCCAGCAGCGAGTACAGCGGGGGGGCGAATACGCAGTATTTT
TRBV5-1,14,TRBJ2-7,-,TRBD1,CASSLGTGAYEQYF,TGCGCCAGCAGCTTGGGGACAGGGGCCTACGAGCAGTACTTC
TRBV2,12,TRBJ1-2,-,-,CASSDSDYGYTF,TGTGCCAGCAGCGACAGCGACTATGGCTACACCTTC
TRBV28,18,TRBJ2-2,-,-,CASSFGGAQFANTGELFF,TGTGCCAGCAGTTTTGGGGGGGCGCAATTCGCGAACACCGGGGAGCTGTTTTTT
TRBV15,13,TRBJ1-1,-,-,CATARGAGTEAFF,TGTGCCACCGCAAGGGGCGCGGGGACTGAAGCTTTCTTT
TRBV27,13,TRBJ1-6,-,-,CASSPQSRGPLHF,TGTGCCAGCAGCCCCCAATCGCGGGGGCCCCTCCACTTT
TRBV18,15,TRBJ1-1,-,-,CASSPGVHPNTEAFF,TGTGCCAGCTCACCCGGGGTCCATCCGAACACTGAAGCTTTCTTT
TRBV7-2,14,TRBJ2-4,-,-,CASSPRGSWYIQYF,TGTGCCAGCAGCCCGCGAGGCTCTTGGTACATTCAGTACTTC
TRBV27,14,TRBJ2-2,once,-,CASSPTGYTGELFF,TGTGCCAGCAGTCCGACAGGTTACACCGGGGAGCTGTTTTTT
TRBV6-1,15,TRBJ2-7,-,-,CASTRTRTVTYEQYF,TGTGCCAGTACCCGAACGAGGACAGTGACCTACGAGCAGTACTTC
TRBV19,10,TRBJ1-2,once,-,CASRSYGYTF,TGTGCCAGTAGGAGCTATGGCTACACCTTC
TRBV2,15,TRBJ1-2,-,TRBD1,CASSAGGQGALGYTF,TGTGCCAGCAGTGCCGGGGGACAGGGGGCGCTTGGCTACACCTTC
TRBV2,14,TRBJ1-5,-,TRBD1,CARGTGSGNQPQHF,TGTGCCAGAGGGACAGGGAGTGGGAATCAGCCCCAGCATTTT
TRBV5-1,13,TRBJ1-4,-,-,CASSPGQNEKLFF,TGCGCCAGCAGCCCCGGACAGAATGAAAAACTGTTTTTT
TRBV5-6,14,TRBJ2-1,-,TRBD1,CASSLGTGGNEQFF,TGTGCCAGCAGCTTGGGAACAGGGGGCAATGAGCAGTTCTTC
TRBV5-1,16,TRBJ1-6,-,TRBD1,CASSLGSGTGVSPLHF,TGCGCCAGCAGCTTGGGGTCCGGGACAGGGGTTTCACCCCTCCACTTT
TRBV5-1,16,TRBJ2-3,few,-,CASSLEVGPPGDTQYF,TGCGCCAGCAGCTTGGAAGTAGGACCACCAGGGGATACGCAGTATTTT
TRBV27,15,TRBJ2-7,-,-,CASSLTGDAFREQYF,TGTGCCAGCAGTTTGACGGGGGACGCTTTTAGGGAGCAGTACTTC
TRBV19,11,TRBJ2-1,-,-,CASSLYNEQFF,TGTGCCAGTAGTCTTTACAATGAGCAGTTCTTC
TRBV30,13,TRBJ2-7,few,TRBD1,CAWSRDRGSEQYF,TGTGCCTGGAGTCGGGACAGGGGATCCGAGCAGTACTTC
TRBV2,13,TRBJ2-5,-,TRBD1,CASSEADRETQYF,TGTGCCAGCAGTGAAGCAGACAGGGAAACCCAGTACTTC
TRBV10-3,16,TRBJ2-1,few,TRBD1,CAISEDRGKVYNEQFF,TGTGCCATCAGTGAGGACAGGGGAAAGGTTTACAATGAGCAGTTCTTC
TRBV18,17,TRBJ1-1,-,-,CASSPSRQGRVNTEAFF,TGTGCCAGCTCACCATCCCGCCAGGGAAGGGTGAACACTGAAGCTTTCTTT
TRBV30,12,TRBJ1-4,-,-,CAWGQLNEKLFF,TGTGCCTGGGGACAGCTTAATGAAAAACTGTTTTTT
TRBV29-1,16,TRBJ2-3,-,TRBD2,CGVDPTSGGTPDTQYF,TGCGGCGTTGACCCGACTAGCGGGGGGACGCCAGATACGCAGTATTTT
TRBV19,16,TRBJ1-4,-,TRBD1,CASSRQGAPTNEKLFF,TGTGCCAGTAGCCGACAGGGGGCTCCAACTAATGAAAAACTGTTTTTT
TRBV18,15,TRBJ2-1,few,-,CASSLGTGRRGEQFF,TGTGCCAGCTCACTGGGGACAGGAAGGCGGGGGGAGCAGTTCTTC
TRBV7-9,14,TRBJ1-6,-,TRBD1,CASSPTGFGSPLHF,TGTGCCAGCAGCCCGACAGGGTTCGGTTCACCCCTCCACTTT